The 28 T cell receptor beta chains reported below all come from one sample, sequenced in a study of blood T cell repertoires in COVID-19. Method: immunoSEQ multiplex PCR; TCRdb's copy keeps in-frame clones and lacks some. Here the sample spans about 400,000 clones, more than 75% being singletons. Source material: PBMCs or T cells enriched from blood (not recorded which). These receptors all stem from a man in his forties or fifties in a cohort exposed to, infected with or recovered from COVID-19 (not recorded which).

In this sample, this clone turned up a few times. The CDR3 DNA is TGTGCCAGCAGTACAGGGATCTATGGCTACACCTTC. Residues: CASSTGIYGYTF. The rearrangement links TRBV25-1 to TRBJ1-2, with D maybe TRBD1 (6 bases). Germline V CDR1 and CDR2: MGHDK, SYGVNS. The CDR3 spans 12 residues. V was shortened by 5 bases and J by 4 bases, with 8 bases between the two germline ends.

The table lists this clone with a few counts. CDR3 sequence (DNA): TGTGCCAGCAGCGCTAACAACAGGGGCGTTGGGGAGCTGTTTTTT. It is translated as CASSANNRGVGELFF. This chain uses TRBV7-3 with TRBJ2-2; TRBD1 matches 7 bases. The germline V gene has CDR1 SGHTA and CDR2 FQGTGA. Trimming took 5 bases from V and 8 from J; bases not matched to a gene: 11. The CDR3 extends over 15 amino acids.

The chain uses TRBV2 and TRBJ2-7; D is perhaps TRBD1 (5 bases). With 2 bases removed from V and 5 bases from J, the gap between germline ends came to 13 bases. The CDR3 is 14 amino acids. Germline V gene lookup returns CDR1 SNHLY and CDR2 FYNNEI. The CDR3 bases are TGTGCCAGCAGTGAATCAGGGTTTTACGACGAGCAGTACTTC. It is translated as CASSESGFYDEQYF.

This sequence joins TRBV5-5 and TRBJ2-3; a possible D gene is TRBD1 (5 bases). This CDR3 contains 15 residues. The germline CDR1 and CDR2 sequences are SGHKS and YYEKEE (reference sequence). The germline V and J ends were trimmed by 2 bases and 3 bases, with 13 bases remaining between them. CDR3: CASSLLLTETDTQYF. The DNA of the CDR3 is TGTGCCAGCAGCTTACTCCTGACAGAAACAGATACGCAGTATTTT.

The chain joins TRBV28 to TRBJ1-5; 7 bases match TRBD1. The germline V gene encodes CDR1 MDHEN and CDR2 SYDVKM. J was trimmed by 4 bases and V by 3 bases; bases with no gene match: 3. The CDR3 totals 14 residues. This chain's CDR3 is CASSLATGNQPQHF. The CDR3 coding sequence is TGTGCCAGCAGTTTGGCGACAGGGAATCAGCCCCAGCATTTT.

This clone has only a few counts. This rearrangement joins TRBV18 to TRBJ2-7; 7 bases map to TRBD1. This CDR3 has 16 amino acids. The J segment lost 2 bases and the V segment lost 3 bases, leaving 10 bases of the junction unmatched. The germline CDR1 and CDR2 sequences are KGHSH and LQKENI. The CDR3 region is CASSPAGTVGTYEQYF. CDR3 sequence (DNA): TGTGCCAGCTCACCCGCTGGGACAGTTGGAACCTACGAGCAGTACTTC.

The chain carries TRBV7-9 and TRBJ1-1; 10 bases fit TRBD1. Losses at the gene ends were 1 base for V and 4 bases for J; bases not matched to a gene: 3. CDR3 length equals 15 residues. Germline V lookup: CDR1 SEHNR, CDR2 FQNEAQ (reference sequence). CDR3 residues: CASSLGQGASTEAFF. The CDR3 coding sequence is TGTGCCAGCAGCTTAGGACAGGGGGCGAGCACTGAAGCTTTCTTT.

The V gene is TRBV7-3, the J gene TRBJ2-7; 9 bases match TRBD2. This CDR3 has 16 residues. Losses at the gene ends were 0 bases for V and 4 bases for J; bases not matched to a gene: 7. Germline CDR1 is SGHTA and CDR2 is FQGTGA. The CDR3 region has the DNA TGTGCCAGCAGCTTAACGGCGGCGGGAGGGCCATACGAGCAGTACTTC. Its translation: CASSLTAAGGPYEQYF. Supplemented by reference TRBV7-3 and TRBJ2-7, the full variable domain reads GAGVSQTPSNKVTEKGKYVELRCDPISGHTALYWYRQSLGQGPEFLIYFQGTGAADDSGLPNDRFFAVRPEGSVSTLKIQRTERGDSAVYLCASSLTAAGGPYEQYFGPGTRLTVT.

The chain employs TRBV13 and TRBJ2-1, with TRBD1 as a possible D gene (5 bases). The germline V gene encodes CDR1 PRHDT and CDR2 FYEKMQ (reference sequence). Trimming left V 2 bases short and J 4 bases short, with 12 bases between. The CDR3 is 15 amino acids. CDR3 loop: CASSLWTKGYNEQFF. DNA of the CDR3: TGTGCCAGCAGCTTATGGACCAAGGGGTACAATGAGCAGTTCTTC.

This clone was found once. This chain connects TRBV27 to TRBJ1-1, with D unresolved. Germline-derived CDR1 and CDR2 are MNHEY and SMNVEV (reference sequence). Trimming removed 2 bases at V and 9 bases at J, with 13 bases between. The CDR3 has 13 amino acids. The CDR3 spells CASSLAMVGQAFF. CDR3 DNA: TGTGCCAGCAGTTTAGCAATGGTCGGTCAAGCTTTCTTT.

The chain uses TRBV12-3 or TRBV12-4 and TRBJ2-3; the D is unclear. V was shortened by 7 bases and J by 4 bases, with 12 bases between the two germline ends. This CDR3 spans 13 amino acids. As DNA, the CDR3 is TGTGCCAGCACTCTAGTAGGTGCAGATACGCAGTATTTT. Translation: CASTLVGADTQYF.

This clone appeared a single time. In DNA, the CDR3 is TGTGCCAGCACCAACCCGTACAGGGCGAAGCTGTTTTTT. It specifies CASTNPYRAKLFF. This chain uses TRBV6-5 with TRBJ2-2, with D tentatively TRBD1 (6 bases). Trimming stripped 7 bases from V and 12 bases from J, with 18 bases between. The CDR3 has 13 amino acids. Germline loops: CDR1 MNHEY, CDR2 SVGAGI.

V usage is TRBV9 and J usage is TRBJ2-3, with 9 bases matching TRBD2. The CDR3 contains 19 residues. Unmatched junction bases numbered 13, after V lost 1 base and J lost 1 base. The germline V gene has CDR1 SGDLS and CDR2 YYNGEE. CDR3 nucleotides: TGTGCCAGCAGCGTAATTCCGGCTAGCGGGACCCGACGCACAGATACGCAGTATTTT. Translating gives CASSVIPASGTRRTDTQYF.

This clone was detected only a few times. The rearrangement links TRBV10-1 to TRBJ2-1; 10 nucleotides line up with TRBD1. This CDR3 has 15 residues. Unmatched junction bases numbered 4, after V lost 5 bases and J lost 3 bases. The germline gives CDR1 WNHNN, CDR2 SYGVQD (reference sequence). For the CDR3, the DNA is TGCGCCAGCAGTCCCGGGACAGGGGTCTACAATGAGCAGTTCTTC. It is translated as CASSPGTGVYNEQFF.

The gene calls are TRBV3-1 (or the pseudogene TRBV3-2) and TRBJ1-5, with D perhaps TRBD1 (5 bases). V gave up 2 bases and J gave up 11 bases, with 19 bases separating them. Germline V gene data show CDR1 as LGHDT and CDR2 as YNNKEL (reference sequence). The CDR3 extends over 15 amino acids. In nucleotides, the CDR3 is TGTGCCAGCAGCCAAAGGTGGGGGGATGGTACGGCCCAGCATTTT. This codes for CASSQRWGDGTAQHF.

The chain carries TRBV27 and TRBJ1-2; D perhaps matches TRBD1 (5 bases). Deletions cut 4 bases from V and 8 bases from J, with 26 bases between. CDR3 size: 17 residues. Germline values: CDR1 MNHEY, CDR2 SMNVEV (reference sequence). CDR3 DNA: TGTGCCAGCAGTTCCCGTCCAGGGACTTTTCAACCATGGGGCTACACCTTC. Its translation is CASSSRPGTFQPWGYTF.

The rearrangement uses TRBV9 and TRBJ2-7; 14 bases match TRBD2. The CDR3 covers 16 residues. Germline CDR1 SGDLS, CDR2 YYNGEE. With V trimmed by 4 bases and J by 3 bases, 6 bases remained unmatched. Here the CDR3 reads CASSPGLAGGNYEQYF. The CDR3 region has the DNA TGTGCCAGCAGCCCAGGACTAGCGGGAGGAAACTACGAGCAGTACTTC.

V gene TRBV27 combines with J gene TRBJ2-5; no clear D. The ends were cut back, 0 bases at V and 0 bases at J, with 8 bases in the middle. Per the germline V gene, CDR1 is MNHEY and CDR2 is SMNVEV (reference sequence). The CDR3 loop spans 15 amino acids. The CDR3: CASSLSGTYQETQYF. In DNA form, the CDR3 reads TGTGCCAGCAGTTTATCGGGCACTTACCAAGAGACCCAGTACTTC.

This clone occurred a few times. The sample holds other DNA sequences that translate to the same CDR3. The V call is TRBV7-2, the J call TRBJ1-2; 8 bases map to TRBD1. CDR3 length equals 14 residues. From germline, CDR1 is SGHTA and CDR2 FQGNSA. The V segment lost 5 bases and the J segment 2 bases; nucleotides outside the gene matches: 4. As DNA, the CDR3 is TGTGCCAGCAGCCCAAGGACAGGGAACTATGGCTACACCTTC. Its translation is CASSPRTGNYGYTF.

In this sample, this clone turned up once. This sequence joins TRBV19 and TRBJ2-2; TRBD1 aligns across 8 bases. V trimming: 6 bases; J trimming: 4 bases; junction bases outside the gene matches: 10. Germline-derived CDR1 and CDR2 are LNHDA and SQIVND (reference sequence). This CDR3 has 16 residues. The DNA for the CDR3 is TGTGCCAGTAGCCCAGACCAAACAGGGGGCACCGGGGAGCTGTTTTTT. Protein: CASSPDQTGGTGELFF.

The rearrangement uses TRBV6-5 and TRBJ2-5; 7 bases are shared with TRBD1. The CDR3 is 12 residues long. Losses at the gene ends were 11 bases for V and 3 bases for J; bases not matched to a gene: 6. CDR1 is MNHEY and CDR2 is SVGAGI in the germline V gene. This CDR3 reads CAVTGTEETQYF. CDR3 bases: TGTGCCGTAACGGGGACAGAAGAGACCCAGTACTTC.

The chain combines TRBV9 with TRBJ2-1; 7 bases align to TRBD2. The V gene's germline CDR1 is SGDLS and CDR2 YYNGEE. Trimming at V came to 0 bases and at J to 7 bases, leaving 7 bases not matched to a gene. The CDR3 covers 15 residues. The CDR3 DNA is TGTGCCAGCAGCGTAGGCGGGAGATCAAATAATGAGCAGTTCTTC. Translation gives CASSVGGRSNNEQFF.

J is TRBJ2-7 and V is TRBV27, with D maybe TRBD2 (6 bases). The germline gives CDR1 MNHEY, CDR2 SMNVEV (reference sequence). Trimming took off 0 bases at V and 5 bases at J, with 17 bases between the two ends. The CDR3 consists of 16 residues. The CDR3 reads CASSLSVLGGYNEQYF. DNA of the CDR3: TGTGCCAGCAGTTTATCGGTCTTAGGAGGGTACAACGAGCAGTACTTC.

The rearrangement links TRBV19 to TRBJ1-2; 7 nucleotides line up with TRBD1. The V and J ends lost 6 bases and 8 bases, in that order; junction bases with no gene match: 9. This CDR3 contains 13 residues. Germline V gives CDR1 LNHDA, CDR2 SQIVND (reference sequence). DNA for the CDR3: TGTGCCAGTAGCGCCCCGGACAGGCTCGGCTACACCTTC. Its protein is CASSAPDRLGYTF.

The chain couples TRBV28 to TRBJ2-7; 11 nucleotides align to TRBD1. V lost 7 bases and J lost 1; bases outside the gene matches: 3. CDR1 is MDHEN and CDR2 is SYDVKM in the germline V gene. The CDR3 contains 14 residues. CDR3 DNA sequence: TGTGCCAGCAATGGACAGGGGGCATCCTACGAGCAGTACTTC. This translates into CASNGQGASYEQYF.

The chain is built from TRBV9 and TRBJ2-1; 16 bases align to TRBD2. CDR1 SGDLS and CDR2 YYNGEE come from the germline V gene. The J segment lost 7 bases and the V segment lost 0 bases, leaving 7 bases of the junction unmatched. The CDR3 has 18 amino acids. The CDR3 DNA is TGTGCCAGCAGCGTAGTTTCCGGGACTAGCGGGAGGGGTAATGAGCAGTTCTTC. It codes for CASSVVSGTSGRGNEQFF.

The V and J genes are TRBV25-1 and TRBJ2-3; 8 bases match TRBD1. V dropped 7 bases and J dropped 0; count of bases not matched to a gene: 6. Germline V gene lookup returns CDR1 MGHDK and CDR2 SYGVNS. The CDR3 contains 15 residues. CDR3 sequence (DNA): TGTGCCAGCAATGGACAGGGAAAGAGCACAGATACGCAGTATTTT. This encodes CASNGQGKSTDTQYF.

This CDR3 reads CASSPSGGEQFF. CDR3 nucleotides: TGTGCCAGCAGTCCTTCTGGGGGGGAGCAGTTCTTC. The gene calls are TRBV27 and TRBJ2-1, with D possibly being TRBD2 (6 bases). This CDR3 spans 12 amino acids. Trimming removed 5 bases from V and 10 bases from J, with 12 bases in between. Germline V gives CDR1 MNHEY, CDR2 SMNVEV (reference sequence).